These 9 T cell receptor beta chains were sequenced from one sample in a study of spatial heterogeneity in lung cancer. Time point of the sample: sample taken at primary tumor resection. Extraction of whole RNA from tumor, nontumor lung or frozen PBMC preceded unsorted sequencing. Each CDR3 protein gets one entry after TCRdb re-called the 5' RACE reads with MiXCR. This sample has roughly 36,000 distinct CDR3 sequences, with roughly 6% found just once. This specimen consisted of PBMCs, obtained at surgery. These receptors were collected from a male donor with early-stage non-small cell lung cancer.

This clonotype was detected many times. The J gene is TRBJ2-5, the V gene TRBV10-3, with 7 bases identical to TRBD2. CDR1 and CDR2 from the germline V gene are ENHRY and SYGVKD. This CDR3 has 15 amino acids. V shed 1 base, J shed 2 bases, and the junction held 4 bases outside the gene matches. CDR3 loop: CAISEFTAGQETQYF. The CDR3 bases are TGTGCCATCAGTGAGTTTACAGCGGGGCAAGAGACCCAGTACTTC.

This clonotype has at least ten counts. The CDR3 bases are TGTGCCAGCAGTTTGCCTGGACAGGGGGCGGGCGAGCAGTACTTC. Its protein is CASSLPGQGAGEQYF. The chain has TRBV27 and TRBJ2-7; 11 bases align to TRBD1. J gave up 6 bases and V 3 bases, and 7 bases lay outside the gene matches. Germline lookup yields CDR1 MNHEY and CDR2 SMNVEV (reference sequence). CDR3 length: 15 residues.

This clonotype has a count of ten or more. The CDR3 sequence is CASSLGTGMGSPLHF. DNA for the CDR3: TGTGCCAGCAGTTTAGGGACAGGGATGGGTTCACCCCTCCACTTT. V usage is TRBV27 and J usage is TRBJ1-6, with 9 bases lining up with TRBD1. The CDR3 contains 15 residues. V was pared by 2 bases and J by 9 bases, with 5 bases of the junction left unmatched. Germline lookup yields CDR1 MNHEY and CDR2 SMNVEV (reference sequence).

This clonotype was observed many times. The chain uses TRBV5-1 and TRBJ2-1, with D perhaps given as TRBD1 or TRBD2 (6 bases each). Trimming pared 0 bases from V and 5 bases from J, leaving 9 bases between. CDR3 length: 14 amino acids. CDR1 and CDR2 from the germline V gene are SGHRS and YFSETQ. The CDR3 sequence: CASSLGGANNEQFF. The CDR3 nucleotides are TGCGCCAGCAGCTTGGGGGGGGCAAACAATGAGCAGTTCTTC.

V gene TRBV4-3 combines with J gene TRBJ2-6, with no clear D. CDR3 length: 16 residues. Germline V lookup: CDR1 LGHNA, CDR2 YSLEER. V lost 0 bases and J lost 2, with 8 bases in between. CDR3 bases: TGCGCCAGCAGCCAAGATAGCACTGCTGGGGCCAACGTCCTGACTTTC. As protein: CASSQDSTAGANVLTF.

In its sample, this clonotype was seen a few times. This chain joins TRBV5-1 and TRBJ2-7; 7 bases align to TRBD1. Germline-derived CDR1 and CDR2 are SGHRS and YFSETQ. J gave up 2 bases and V 6 bases, and 8 bases lay outside the gene matches. The CDR3 runs 14 residues. The CDR3 coding sequence is TGCGCCAGCAATTACCGGGACAGCACCTACGAGCAGTACTTC. Protein sequence: CASNYRDSTYEQYF.

The chain employs TRBV5-6 and TRBJ2-5; D is ambiguous. The CDR3 runs to 11 residues. CDR1 is SGHDT and CDR2 is YYEEEE in the germline V gene. Trimming took off 0 bases at V and 5 bases at J, with 2 bases between the two ends. CDR3 DNA sequence: TGTGCCAGCAGCTTGGACGAGACCCAGTACTTC. Protein product: CASSLDETQYF.

This clonotype was seen at least ten times. The chain joins TRBV7-2 to TRBJ2-4; D may be TRBD1 (6 bases). Between the trimmed V and J ends, which lost 5 bases and 1 base, there was a span of 12 bases. The germline V gene encodes CDR1 SGHTA and CDR2 FQGNSA. The CDR3 spans 15 residues. The CDR3 reads CASSRGGIAKNIQYF. The CDR3 coding sequence is TGTGCCAGCAGCCGAGGGGGAATTGCCAAAAACATTCAGTACTTC.

This clonotype has ten or more counts. The V gene is TRBV10-2, the J gene TRBJ2-1; D gene uncertain. CDR3 length equals 10 residues. Trimming shortened V by 6 bases and J by 5 bases, and 2 bases separated the two germline ends. Per germline, CDR1 WSHSY and CDR2 SAAADI. This CDR3 reads CASRDNEQFF. CDR3 nucleotide sequence: TGCGCCAGCAGGGACAATGAGCAGTTCTTC.